Presented here are 13 T cell receptor beta chains from one specimen sequenced in a study of blood T cell repertoires in COVID-19. TCRdb's copy holds only in-frame clones and misses some; the assay was immunoSEQ multiplex PCR. This sample has tens of thousands of clones, with 89% found just once. Source material: peripheral blood. Every receptor here comes from a woman in her 70s with active COVID-19.

J is TRBJ2-7 and V is TRBV7-8, with 10 bases that match TRBD1. In germline, CDR1 is SGHVS, CDR2 FQNEAQ. With V trimmed by 2 bases and J by 6 bases, 7 bases remained unmatched. This CDR3 is 15 amino acids long. CDR3: CASSLTGTGVGEQYF. CDR3 coding DNA: TGTGCCAGCAGCTTAACCGGGACAGGGGTTGGCGAGCAGTACTTC.

This chain joins TRBV27 and TRBJ1-1; TRBD1 matches at 9 bases. Germline CDR1 reads MNHEY; CDR2 reads SMNVEV (reference sequence). J was trimmed by 1 base and V by 6 bases; bases with no gene match: 3. The CDR3 is 14 residues long. The CDR3 here is CASRLTGGNTEAFF. The CDR3 DNA reads TGTGCCAGCAGACTGACAGGGGGGAACACTGAAGCTTTCTTT.

The chain carries TRBV6-5 and TRBJ2-3; 7 bases agree with TRBD2. The ends lost 5 bases at V and 1 base at J; junction bases unmatched: 6. CDR1 and CDR2 (germline): MNHEY, SVGAGI. This CDR3 is built from 15 residues. The CDR3 reads CASSLGTIRTDTQYF. Written as DNA, the CDR3 is TGTGCCAGCAGTCTCGGGACTATCCGCACAGATACGCAGTATTTT.

The chain recombines TRBV9 with TRBJ2-1, with 12 bases aligning to TRBD2. Trimming removed 0 bases from V and 10 bases from J; junction bases left unmatched: 5. Per the germline V gene, CDR1 is SGDLS and CDR2 is YYNGEE. The CDR3 is 15 amino acids. CDR3 sequence reads: CASSVATSGGPEQFF. The CDR3 DNA reads as TGTGCCAGCAGCGTAGCTACTAGCGGGGGGCCAGAGCAGTTCTTC.

The count of this clone is one. The CDR3 spells CASSLRLAGGLDTGELFF. The CDR3 DNA is TGCGCCAGCAGCTTGCGGCTAGCGGGGGGCCTAGACACCGGGGAGCTGTTTTTT. This chain uses TRBV5-1 with TRBJ2-2, with 11 positions matching TRBD2. This CDR3 is built from 18 residues. Germline CDR1 is SGHRS and CDR2 is YFSETQ. V lost 1 base to trimming and J lost 3 bases; unmatched junction nucleotides: 8. Based on the CDR3 plus reference TRBV5-1 and TRBJ2-2, the full variable domain is KAGVTQTPRYLIKTRGQQVTLSCSPISGHRSVSWYQQTPGQGLQFLFEYFSETQRNKGNFPGRFSGRQFSNSRSEMNVSTLELGDSALYLCASSLRLAGGLDTGELFFGEGSRLTVL.

The chain combines TRBV5-4 with TRBJ1-1; no reliable D call. The V end lost 7 bases, the J end lost 2 bases, and 9 bases lay between the germline ends. The CDR3 runs 12 residues. Germline-derived CDR1 and CDR2 are SGHNT and YYREEE (reference sequence). This CDR3 is CASGPLNTEAFF. The CDR3 nucleotides are TGTGCCAGCGGCCCGCTTAACACTGAAGCTTTCTTT.

V gene TRBV7-2 combines with J gene TRBJ2-3; D might be TRBD1 (7 bases). CDR1 and CDR2 from the germline V gene are SGHTA and FQGNSA. V lost 6 bases and J 1 base, leaving 11 bases between the germline ends. The CDR3 runs 14 residues. The CDR3, as DNA: TGTGCCAGCAGGCGGGACAGAGGCACAGATACGCAGTATTTT. It codes for CASRRDRGTDTQYF.

The rearrangement joins TRBV5-4 to TRBJ2-5; D may be TRBD1 (7 bases). Germline V lookup: CDR1 SGHNT, CDR2 YYREEE (reference sequence). This CDR3 contains 14 residues. Trimming left V 1 base short and J 5 bases short, with 12 bases between. Here the CDR3 reads CASSLLSGGETQYF. In DNA, the CDR3 is TGTGCCAGCAGCTTGTTGTCAGGGGGGGAGACCCAGTACTTC.

This chain joins TRBV27 and TRBJ2-7; D is ambiguous. Per germline, CDR1 MNHEY and CDR2 SMNVEV (reference sequence). The CDR3 consists of 10 residues. Trimming stripped 5 bases from V and 5 bases from J, with 4 bases between. CDR3 amino acids: CASSSNEQYF. The CDR3 nucleotides read TGTGCCAGCAGTAGCAACGAGCAGTACTTC.

The chain uses TRBV7-9 and TRBJ2-5; 9 bases fit TRBD2. In germline, CDR1 is SEHNR, CDR2 FQNEAQ (reference sequence). J lost 3 bases, V lost 1 base, and 3 bases had no gene match. This CDR3 has 15 residues. CDR3 region: CASSLVSSGEETQYF. As DNA, the CDR3 is TGTGCCAGCAGCTTAGTCTCTAGCGGGGAAGAGACCCAGTACTTC.

This clone was recorded once. The V call is TRBV10-3, the J call TRBJ2-1, with TRBD2 as a possible D gene (5 bases). The V gene's germline CDR1 is ENHRY and CDR2 SYGVKD. CDR3 length: 15 residues. V was clipped by 3 bases and J by 2 bases, with 11 bases between them. The CDR3 reads CAISDSSRPYNEQFF. In nucleotides, the CDR3 is TGTGCCATCAGTGATTCTAGCCGTCCCTACAATGAGCAGTTCTTC.

The chain combines TRBV4-2 with TRBJ2-6; D may be TRBD1 (6 bases). This CDR3 contains 17 residues. V shed 0 bases and J shed 2 bases, with 11 bases lying between them. Germline V lookup: CDR1 LGHNA, CDR2 YNFKEQ. The CDR3 region has the DNA TGTGCCAGCAGCCAAGAGAGGACAGCGACTGGGGCCAACGTCCTGACTTTC. It yields the protein CASSQERTATGANVLTF.

The chain carries TRBV10-3 and TRBJ2-1; TRBD2 agrees at 16 bases. This CDR3 has 19 amino acids. Germline CDR1 reads ENHRY; CDR2 reads SYGVKD. With V trimmed by 6 bases and J by 0 bases, 8 bases remained unmatched. The CDR3 here is CAIRTGTSGGESSYNEQFF. Written as DNA, the CDR3 is TGTGCCATCAGGACCGGGACTAGCGGGGGGGAGAGCTCCTACAATGAGCAGTTCTTC.